The clone carrying this T cell receptor beta chain was observed many times. The target antigen is unknown. It was genomic DNA that served as the template for profiling TCR beta VDJ and CDR3. TCRdb re-called the reads through MiXCR, storing one row per CDR3 protein. The sample has about 120,000 distinct CDR3 sequences; 45% to 60% are singletons. Patients chosen for sequencing had shown CD8+CD57+ cell expansion by flow cytometry. The entry originates in a study of CD8+CD57+ T cells in acquired aplastic anemia. Study observations and caveats: Shared by patients and controls, nearly 30 CD8+ CDR3s were abundant in patients. No significant difference in CD8+ Simpson's diversity was found between patients and controls.

This receptor was identified in a human donor with aplastic anemia. Sequenced: sorted CD4+, CD8+, or CD8+CD57+ T cells (not recorded which) from PBMCs.

The CDR3 nucleotides are TGTGCCACCAGCAGAGATCAAGGGTCCGGTCAGCCCCAGCATTTT. Amino acids: CATSRDQGSGQPQHF. V gene TRBV15 combines with J gene TRBJ1-5; D is uncertain. The CDR3 is 15 residues long. Per germline, CDR1 LNHNV and CDR2 YYDKDF (reference sequence). V was clipped by 0 bases and J by 6 bases, with 12 bases between them.